What follows are 8 T cell receptor beta chains derived from one specimen sequenced in a study of monozygotic twins with inflammatory bowel disease. Reanalyzing the 5' RACE reads, TCRdb keeps one entry per CDR3 protein, without DNA. The sample table sets out roughly 100,000 distinct CDR3 sequences. Sequencing was performed on blood. Receptor source: a human donor with ulcerative colitis or Crohn's disease, or a healthy co-twin of an affected twin (not recorded which).

The chain employs TRBV19 and TRBJ1-1. CDR1 LNHDA and CDR2 SQIVND come from the germline V gene (reference sequence). This CDR3 spans 12 amino acids. CDR3 region: CASGGPVTEAFF. Complete variable domain (other parts from reference TRBV19 and TRBJ1-1): DGGITQSPKYLFRKEGQNVTLSCEQNLNHDAMYWYRQDPGQGLRLIYYSQIVNDFQKGDIAEGYSVSREKKESFPLTVTSAQKNPTAFYLCASGGPVTEAFFGQGTRLTVV.

The gene calls are TRBV11-3 and TRBJ2-3; TCRdb outputs TRBD2, but without DNA this stays unchecked. The CDR3 is made up of 15 amino acids. The V gene's germline CDR1 is SGHNT and CDR2 YENEEA. CDR3 in amino acids: CASSSRGLAGDTQYF.

V is TRBV3-1 and J is TRBJ2-5; the D gene TCRdb calls, TRBD2, cannot be checked with no DNA. CDR1 is LGHDT, CDR2 YNNKEL, per germline (reference sequence). The length of the CDR3 is 17 residues. CDR3 loop: CASSQDKLAGDQETQYF.

The V call is TRBV18, the J call TRBJ2-7; TCRdb names TRBD1, which stays unverified in the absence of DNA. CDR3 length: 15 residues. CDR1 and CDR2 from the germline V gene are KGHSH and LQKENI. CDR3 sequence: CASSPRGTGPYEQYF.

This chain uses TRBV19 with TRBJ2-7; with no DNA, the TCRdb D assignment of TRBD1 cannot be verified. The CDR3 contains 15 residues. Germline V gene data show CDR1 as LNHDA and CDR2 as SQIVND (reference sequence). The CDR3 protein is CASSAPGVLAHEQYF.

The rearrangement joins TRBV4-3 to TRBJ1-6; the TCRdb call, TRBD1, lacks DNA for checking. CDR1 and CDR2 from the germline V gene are LGHNA and YSLEER. The CDR3 totals 14 residues. CDR3: CASSQRDSNSPLHF.

The chain couples TRBV5-5 to TRBJ1-1. CDR3 length: 15 residues. The germline V gene has CDR1 SGHKS and CDR2 YYEKEE (reference sequence). This CDR3 is CASSLGLGSGTEAFF.

The chain combines TRBV5-4 with TRBJ1-4; the TCRdb D gene call, TRBD1, has no DNA to confirm it. The germline V gene has CDR1 SGHNT and CDR2 YYREEE (reference sequence). The CDR3 has 13 amino acids. CDR3 in amino acids: CASSPWGVKKLFF.